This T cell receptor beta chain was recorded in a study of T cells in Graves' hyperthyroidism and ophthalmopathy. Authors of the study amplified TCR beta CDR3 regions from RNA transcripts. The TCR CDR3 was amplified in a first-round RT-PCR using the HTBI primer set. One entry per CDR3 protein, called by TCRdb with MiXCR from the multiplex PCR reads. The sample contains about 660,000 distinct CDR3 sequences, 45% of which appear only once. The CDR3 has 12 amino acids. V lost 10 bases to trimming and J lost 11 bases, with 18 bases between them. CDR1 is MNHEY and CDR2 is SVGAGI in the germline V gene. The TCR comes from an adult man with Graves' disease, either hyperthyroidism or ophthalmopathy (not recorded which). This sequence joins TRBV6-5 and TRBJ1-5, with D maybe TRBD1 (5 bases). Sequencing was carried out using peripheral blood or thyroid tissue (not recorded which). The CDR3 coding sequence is TGTGCCACCAGGACTGGCCAGGGAGCCCAGCATTTT. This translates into CATRTGQGAQHF.